These 28 T cell receptor beta chains were sequenced from one sample in a study of blood T cell repertoires in COVID-19. The assay was immunoSEQ multiplex PCR, and TCRdb's table has in-frame clones only and misses some. Of about 530,000 clones listed, 70% to 90% are singletons. What was sequenced was peripheral blood. Source of these receptors: a woman between 45 and 65 years old with COVID-19, enrolled during active disease.

V usage is TRBV15 and J usage is TRBJ2-5; 7 bases are shared with TRBD2. The V and J ends lost 1 base and 4 bases, in that order; junction bases with no gene match: 18. The CDR3 spans 19 residues. Germline values: CDR1 LNHNV, CDR2 YYDKDF (reference sequence). As DNA, the CDR3 is TGTGCCACCAGCAGAGTGGCTAGCGGCCCGCGAGGGAGGGGAGAGACCCAGTACTTC. Protein sequence: CATSRVASGPRGRGETQYF.

The chain couples TRBV19 to TRBJ2-3, with D unresolved. Germline V gene data show CDR1 as LNHDA and CDR2 as SQIVND (reference sequence). Trimming left V 10 bases short and J 6 bases short, with 14 bases between. This CDR3 contains 12 residues. The CDR3 DNA reads TGTGCCACGTCCGAGGTGTCGGATACGCAGTATTTT. This encodes CATSEVSDTQYF.

This rearrangement joins TRBV19 to TRBJ2-1, with 10 bases that match TRBD1. Germline lookup yields CDR1 LNHDA and CDR2 SQIVND (reference sequence). The trim removed 6 bases at V and 4 bases at J, leaving 9 bases unmatched. The CDR3 totals 16 residues. This CDR3 is CASRNIDRGPYNEQFF. The CDR3 nucleotides read TGTGCCAGTAGGAATATCGACAGGGGGCCATACAATGAGCAGTTCTTC.

This clone was picked up a small number of times. V and J are TRBV30 and TRBJ1-1; no reliable D call. Germline loops: CDR1 GTSNPN, CDR2 SVGIG (reference sequence). CDR3 length: 11 residues. The CDR3 DNA follows: TGTGCAGCGGAAAGGAACACTGAAGCTTTCTTT. Amino acids: CAAERNTEAFF.

The chain is built from TRBV7-2 and TRBJ2-7, with unresolved D. Germline V gives CDR1 SGHTA, CDR2 FQGNSA. Trimming shortened V by 3 bases and J by 1 base, and 7 bases separated the two germline ends. This CDR3 spans 13 amino acids. The CDR3 nucleotides read TGTGCCAGCAGCTTTGCGTCATCCTACGAGCAGTACTTC. It yields the protein CASSFASSYEQYF.

The gene calls are TRBV19 and TRBJ2-2; the D gene is possibly TRBD2 (6 bases). V gave up 7 bases and J gave up 1 base, with 10 bases separating them. The CDR3 totals 14 residues. Germline CDR1 is LNHDA and CDR2 is SQIVND (reference sequence). The CDR3: CASIERVNTGELFF. CDR3 DNA: TGTGCCAGTATCGAGCGGGTGAACACCGGGGAGCTGTTTTTT.

This chain connects TRBV2 to TRBJ1-2; D remains ambiguous. Trimming left V 7 bases short and J 3 bases short, with 12 bases between. This CDR3 is 13 amino acids long. Germline CDR1 SNHLY, CDR2 FYNNEI. The CDR3 sequence is CASTEYRDYGYTF. CDR3 nucleotide sequence: TGTGCCAGCACGGAGTATCGGGACTATGGCTACACCTTC.

Only one count was recorded for this clone. The genes are TRBV30 and TRBJ1-2, with D possibly being TRBD1 (6 bases). Germline V gene sequence: CDR1 GTSNPN, CDR2 SVGIG (reference sequence). Trimming took 4 bases from V and 8 from J, leaving 20 bases between them. The CDR3 runs to 14 residues. This CDR3 reads CAWMRGGPVKGYTF. For the CDR3, the DNA is TGTGCCTGGATGCGCGGGGGCCCGGTTAAGGGCTACACCTTC.

The chain is built from TRBV19 and TRBJ1-1; D gene uncertain. The V gene lost 9 bases and the J gene lost 1 base, with 12 bases spanning the gap. The V gene's germline CDR1 is LNHDA and CDR2 SQIVND (reference sequence). This CDR3 contains 13 residues. The CDR3 DNA reads as TGTGCCAGCCAACAGATTTCGAACACTGAAGCTTTCTTT. It codes for CASQQISNTEAFF.

This sequence joins TRBV11-2 and TRBJ2-1; D perhaps matches TRBD2 (7 bases). Looked up from germline, CDR1 is SGHAT and CDR2 is FQNNGV. The ends were cut back, 5 bases at V and 9 bases at J, with 20 bases in the middle. CDR3 length: 15 residues. CDR3 sequence: CASSLLWGGWGEQFF. The CDR3 DNA is TGTGCCAGCAGCCTACTATGGGGGGGCTGGGGTGAGCAGTTCTTC.

This clone was observed a single time. The rearrangement links TRBV6-2 or TRBV6-3 to TRBJ1-1, with TRBD1 matching 7 bases. V shed 2 bases and J 1 base; nucleotides not matched to a gene: 4. From germline, CDR1 is MNHEY and CDR2 SVGEGT. The CDR3 is made up of 15 amino acids. The CDR3 DNA is TGTGCCAGCAGTTACGATACAGGGGCGAACACTGAAGCTTTCTTT. Residues: CASSYDTGANTEAFF.

This clone was found once. The V and J genes are TRBV27 and TRBJ2-1; the match to TRBD2 covers 14 bases. Germline V lookup: CDR1 MNHEY, CDR2 SMNVEV (reference sequence). The CDR3 has 14 residues. V shed 5 bases, J shed 7 bases, and the junction held 1 base outside the gene matches. The CDR3 here is CASSRTSGGNEQFF. The CDR3 DNA reads as TGTGCCAGCAGTCGGACTAGCGGGGGGAATGAGCAGTTCTTC.

The chain recombines TRBV19 with TRBJ2-1, with 8 bases identical to TRBD2. This CDR3 is built from 16 residues. The V and J ends lost 6 bases and 0 bases, in that order; junction bases with no gene match: 7. From germline, CDR1 is LNHDA and CDR2 SQIVND (reference sequence). CDR3 protein: CASSSRRGGSYNEQFF. The CDR3 DNA sequence: TGTGCCAGTAGCAGCAGACGGGGGGGCTCCTACAATGAGCAGTTCTTC.

The chain uses TRBV19 and TRBJ1-4, with 8 bases matching TRBD1. Unmatched junction bases numbered 7, after V lost 6 bases and J lost 7 bases. The CDR3 runs to 14 residues. Germline V lookup: CDR1 LNHDA, CDR2 SQIVND (reference sequence). The CDR3 nucleotides read TGTGCCAGTAGAAGGACAGGGAATTCTGAAAAACTGTTTTTT. Its protein is CASRRTGNSEKLFF.

The rearrangement links TRBV19 to TRBJ1-5; D is perhaps TRBD1 (6 bases). In germline, CDR1 is LNHDA, CDR2 SQIVND (reference sequence). This CDR3 contains 15 residues. Trimming cost V 11 bases and J 7 bases, with 24 bases left between them. CDR3 amino acids: CASRNYRALSQPQHF. The CDR3 DNA follows: TGTGCCTCGCGGAATTACAGGGCCCTAAGCCAGCCCCAGCATTTT. Full variable domain (missing parts from reference TRBV19 and TRBJ1-5): DGGITQSPKYLFRKEGQNVTLSCEQNLNHDAMYWYRQDPGQGLRLIYYSQIVNDFQKGDIAEGYSVSREKKESFPLTVTSAQKNPTAFYLCASRNYRALSQPQHFGDGTRLSIL.

V usage is TRBV3-1 (or the pseudogene TRBV3-2) and J usage is TRBJ1-2; D is undetermined. The CDR3 runs to 15 residues. V lost 2 bases and J 7 bases, leaving 17 bases between the germline ends. Germline V gene sequence: CDR1 LGHDT, CDR2 YNNKEL (reference sequence). The CDR3 coding sequence is TGTGCCAGCAGCCAAAGAGGTTCGGACGGGGTTGGCTACACCTTC. This translates into CASSQRGSDGVGYTF.

The chain uses TRBV19 and TRBJ1-1; D perhaps matches TRBD1 (5 bases). The CDR3 length is 14 residues. Trimming removed 6 bases at V and 3 bases at J, with 14 bases between. CDR1 is LNHDA, CDR2 SQIVND, per germline (reference sequence). CDR3 sequence reads: CASRVLGAYTEAFF. The CDR3 nucleotides read TGTGCCAGTAGGGTACTTGGGGCTTACACTGAAGCTTTCTTT. Drawing the rest from reference TRBV19 and TRBJ1-1, the complete variable domain is DGGITQSPKYLFRKEGQNVTLSCEQNLNHDAMYWYRQDPGQGLRLIYYSQIVNDFQKGDIAEGYSVSREKKESFPLTVTSAQKNPTAFYLCASRVLGAYTEAFFGQGTRLTVV.

This sequence joins TRBV6-5 and TRBJ1-1, with TRBD1 matching over 7 bases. Looked up from germline, CDR1 is MNHEY and CDR2 is SVGAGI. Trimming took 5 bases from V and 10 from J; bases not matched to a gene: 4. The CDR3 runs to 11 residues. The CDR3 DNA reads TGTGCCAGCAGTCCAGGGGGGAGAGCTTTCTTT. Protein: CASSPGGRAFF.

Only one count was recorded for this clone. This chain joins TRBV19 and TRBJ2-7; TRBD1 agrees at 8 bases. The germline gives CDR1 LNHDA, CDR2 SQIVND (reference sequence). This CDR3 comprises 21 residues. The V segment lost 2 bases and the J segment 3 bases; nucleotides outside the gene matches: 24. The CDR3 here is CASSIYTLRAGGLSRGYEQYF. DNA for the CDR3: TGTGCCAGTAGTATATATACTCTGCGGGCAGGGGGCCTATCCCGTGGCTACGAGCAGTACTTC.

The chain employs TRBV19 and TRBJ1-5, with D tentatively TRBD1 (6 bases). The CDR3 totals 15 residues. With 3 bases removed from V and 5 bases from J, the gap between germline ends came to 14 bases. Germline lookup yields CDR1 LNHDA and CDR2 SQIVND (reference sequence). The CDR3 protein is CASSMPARGDQPQHF. CDR3 nucleotide sequence: TGTGCCAGTAGTATGCCTGCCAGGGGTGATCAGCCCCAGCATTTT.

CDR3 nucleotides: TGTGCCTGGAGTGTAGCGGGGGCAAACACTGAAGCTTTCTTT. It codes for CAWSVAGANTEAFF. This chain links TRBV30 with TRBJ1-1, with a weak D call TRBD1 (6 bases). Germline V gives CDR1 GTSNPN, CDR2 SVGIG (reference sequence). Between the trimmed V and J ends, which lost 0 bases and 2 bases, there was a span of 10 bases. This CDR3 is built from 14 residues.

In its sample, this clone was seen once. This sequence joins TRBV6-1 and TRBJ2-7, with TRBD1 matching over 7 bases. The length of the CDR3 is 12 residues. Germline V lookup: CDR1 MNHNS, CDR2 SASEGT. Trimming at V came to 8 bases and at J to 1 base, leaving 2 bases not matched to a gene. The CDR3 loop is CASRQGSYEQYF. CDR3 DNA: TGTGCCAGCCGACAGGGATCCTACGAGCAGTACTTC.

DNA of the CDR3: TGTGCCAGCAGTTATACCGCGCTAGGGGGTAGCAATACGCAGTATTTT. It encodes CASSYTALGGSNTQYF. The chain is built from TRBV6-6 and TRBJ2-3; TRBD1 is a possible D gene (6 bases). The CDR3 extends over 16 amino acids. Germline values: CDR1 MNHNY, CDR2 SVGAGI (reference sequence). With 3 bases removed from V and 7 bases from J, the gap between germline ends came to 20 bases.

CDR3 sequence (DNA): TGTGCCAGCAGCTACGGGACATCCGAGCAGTACTTC. This gives the protein CASSYGTSEQYF. V is TRBV5-4 and J is TRBJ2-7; TRBD1 is a possible D gene (6 bases). The CDR3 loop spans 12 amino acids. The V gene's germline CDR1 is SGHNT and CDR2 YYREEE (reference sequence). Deletions cut 3 bases from V and 6 bases from J, with 10 bases between.

V gene TRBV11-2 combines with J gene TRBJ2-5, with 9 nucleotides matching TRBD2. After removal of 7 bases from V and 2 bases from J, the junction contained 8 bases not matched to a gene. The CDR3 is made up of 15 amino acids. Germline V lookup: CDR1 SGHAT, CDR2 FQNNGV. CDR3 in amino acids: CASMPSGDYQETQYF. CDR3 coding DNA: TGTGCCAGCATGCCTAGCGGGGACTATCAAGAGACCCAGTACTTC. Looking up the rest from reference TRBV11-2 and TRBJ2-5 gives the full variable domain: EAGVAQSPRYKIIEKRQSVAFWCNPISGHATLYWYQQILGQGPKLLIQFQNNGVVDDSQLPKDRFSAERLKGVDSTLKIQPAKLEDSAVYLCASMPSGDYQETQYFGPGTRLLVL.

The genes are TRBV24-1 and TRBJ1-1; maybe TRBD1 (5 bases). This CDR3 comprises 14 residues. V lost 7 bases to trimming and J lost 5 bases, with 16 bases between them. Germline loops: CDR1 KGHDR, CDR2 SFDVKD. The CDR3 reads CATRLGPTGTEAFF. The CDR3 DNA follows: TGTGCCACCAGGCTGGGGCCCACAGGAACTGAAGCTTTCTTT.

This CDR3 is CASSPLAGGRETQYF. The CDR3 bases are TGTGCCAGCAGCCCCTTAGCGGGGGGGCGGGAGACCCAGTACTTC. The chain is built from TRBV14 and TRBJ2-5, with 11 nucleotides matching TRBD2. The CDR3 covers 15 residues. V was clipped by 4 bases and J by 5 bases; unmatched bases: 6. From germline, CDR1 is SGHDN and CDR2 FVKESK.

This clone appeared once. J is TRBJ1-4 and V is TRBV30; possibly TRBD1 for D (6 bases). The CDR3 contains 14 residues. Germline V gene lookup returns CDR1 GTSNPN and CDR2 SVGIG (reference sequence). Deletions cut 4 bases from V and 7 bases from J, with 16 bases between. CDR3 in amino acids: CAWNPGQPGEKLFF. In DNA form, the CDR3 reads TGTGCCTGGAACCCAGGACAGCCGGGTGAAAAACTGTTTTTT.